This is a list of T cell receptor beta chains from one sample in a study of regulatory T cells in long-lasting Graves disease. TCRdb fed the multiplex PCR reads into MiXCR, producing one record per CDR3 protein. This table holds hundreds of thousands of distinct CDR3 sequences, roughly 17% found once. These data were also reused for a study on T cells in Graves' hyperthyroidism and ophthalmopathy.

The sample consisted of peripheral blood mononuclear cells (PBMCs), taken at new diagnosis, from a patient treated with antithyroid drugs. These receptors were obtained from a woman aged 25 to 39 with Graves disease. Each CDR3 is given with its conserved first and last residue.

v_call	j_call	cdr3_aa
TRBV20-1	TRBJ2-1	CSAKLINEQFF
TRBV11-2	TRBJ2-1	CASSLVPGLSSYNEQFF
TRBV2	TRBJ2-7	CASSRDSESYEQYF
TRBV6-1	TRBJ1-1	CASSTGDTEAFF
TRBV5-5	TRBJ2-1	CASGLLPLTNEQFF
TRBV7-9	TRBJ2-1	CASSSQNRAVAPYNEQFF
TRBV27	TRBJ1-1	CASSLGQGFLNTEAFF
TRBV4-1	TRBJ2-1	CASSPKSGGTLYNEQFF
TRBV6-1	TRBJ2-3	CASSPGRGSADTQYF
TRBV9	TRBJ2-7	CASSVEAGATYEQYF
TRBV9	TRBJ2-2	CASSVGQENTGELFF
TRBV18	TRBJ2-3	CASSPPDRTDTQYF
TRBV19	TRBJ2-3	CASSPAGISDTRYF